This TCR beta chain is drawn from a study of early stage breast cancer tumors (dated by TCRdb to 2015 to 2018). Study-wide context: Of the approximately 16 invasive breast tumors, around twelve were found to be estrogen receptor-positive, progesterone receptor-positive and HER2-negative. On average, each sample got about 10-fold read coverage. Of the approximately twelve ER+/PR+/HER2- tumors, eight were classified as invasive ductal carcinomas and four as invasive lobular carcinomas. The samples as a whole yielded around 2.4 million detected templates, corresponding to nearly 1,100,000 unique clonotypes.

Each sample was amplified as two independent genomic DNA replicates: 0.5 to 0.65 ug for blood and approximately 1.5 ug for tumor or normal breast. Following the manufacturer's instructions, the ImmunoSeq Intro kit was used to carry out TCRB sequencing on genomic DNA. Multiplex PCR ran roughly 34 cycles with proprietary primers and spike-in control sequences for absolute quantification. Single-end 150-bp reads were used to sequence an 87-bp fragment covering the CDR3 and the flanking V and J genes. Each lane of an Illumina MiSeq running version 3.0 chemistry carried seven multiplexed samples, with two replicates apiece. The original methods were these. Raw data were processed with the vendor's proprietary pipeline, and both replicates were merged into a single result per sample. To define clonotypes, the study grouped productive rearrangements that shared the V-gene family, CDR3 amino acid sequence and J-gene segment. To compute clonality, the normalized Shannon entropy (Pielou evenness) of TCRB abundances was subtracted from 1. To estimate T cell density, the total number of templates was divided by the number of input cells, which was inferred from the amount of DNA input. Recon was used with default parameters to estimate total repertoire diversity and clonality. Tumor-enriched clonotypes were defined as having over 0.1% abundance in tumor and at least 32-fold higher abundance than in normal breast. TCRdb's version of the immuneACCESS table is confined to in-frame rearrangements and falls short of the full clone set. An unresolved V gene accounts for under half of the shortfall where checked; the remainder is of unknown origin. That table furnishes V, J and clone size, whereas the DNA furnished D and trimming. Present in this sample are about 69,000 clones, approximately 80% of which were seen just once. Of the sample, around 4.7% falls within the top ten clones.

CDR1 and CDR2, looked up from the germline V gene (reference sequence), are SGHKS and YYEKEE. Deletion took 4 bases off V and 4 bases off J, with a span of 6 bases between the germline ends. From cysteine to phenylalanine, the CDR3 is 11 amino acids long. Kept here is only the CDR3 DNA, which spans 33 bases and is read in frame from base 1. The study profiled bulk TCR beta-chain repertoires in matched peripheral blood, tumor and adjacent normal breast tissue taken from about 15 patients with early-stage breast cancer. Before surgery, roughly 4.5-11 mL of whole blood was collected into EDTA tubes and then processed within 2 hours. Peripheral blood mononuclear cells were isolated by Ficoll-Paque centrifugation in SepMate-50 tubes. PBMCs were cryopreserved in about 90% FBS with roughly 10% DMSO in aliquots of roughly 1.8 to 4 million cells and stored in liquid nitrogen. The Qiagen AllPrep DNA/RNA Mini kit was used to extract genomic DNA.

Overall study outcomes, separate from this receptor: Repertoires from blood and normal breast were more alike than repertoires from blood and tumor, and in 14 of 16 patients, comparing each tissue with blood separated tumor from normal. Enriched TCRB sequences shared across patients were found to be mostly commonly generated sequences that were unlikely to play an important role in the tumor microenvironment. Analysis by tumor subtype was prevented by the small cohort size. Compared with adjacent normal breast tissue, tumors had about 2.5-fold higher T cell density and higher clonality. Chain pairing and functional markers such as CD4, CD8 and FOXP3 were not captured by bulk genomic DNA sequencing of unsorted cells.

In regard to this clone: Its binding antigen is unknown. One base away there is no much larger clone; base qualities are not given.

Sequenced material: blood. The sequence joins TRBV5-5 to TRBJ2-7, with the D segment identity uncertain. The TCR was taken from a person in their 40s with breast cancer. Here is the DNA: TGTGCCAGCAGCGACCGATACGAGCAGTACTTC. This is translated as CASSDRYEQYF.